Each of the 32 T cell receptor beta chains below was sequenced from the same sample in a study of blood T cell repertoires in COVID-19. Profiling relied on immunoSEQ multiplex PCR, and the TCRdb table lists in-frame clones only, not all of them. The sample consists of 30,000 to 40,000 clones, around 86% of them appearing once. Input material: peripheral blood. These TCRs come from an elderly woman with active or convalescent COVID-19.

The V gene is TRBV3-1 (or the pseudogene TRBV3-2), the J gene TRBJ2-1; no firm D call. Germline CDR1 and CDR2: LGHDT and YNNKEL (reference sequence). The CDR3 length is 14 residues. V was trimmed by 7 bases and J by 6 bases, leaving 16 bases between them. The CDR3 DNA reads as TGTGCCAGCACCACACTCGGGTCGACCAATGAGCAGTTCTTC. Protein: CASTTLGSTNEQFF.

The chain has TRBV19 and TRBJ2-3; a possible D gene is TRBD2 (6 bases). The V and J ends lost 9 bases and 2 bases respectively, with 15 bases between them. The CDR3 consists of 14 residues. From germline, CDR1 is LNHDA and CDR2 SQIVND (reference sequence). The CDR3 DNA is TGTGCCAGCCAATCGGGAGACCTCACAGATACGCAGTATTTT. Its protein product is CASQSGDLTDTQYF.

The CDR3, as DNA: TGCGCCAGCAGCTTCCCACCCTCTAGCATCGGAGAGACCCAGTACTTC. Translation gives CASSFPPSSIGETQYF. The chain couples TRBV5-1 to TRBJ2-5, with D tentatively TRBD2 (5 bases). The CDR3 runs to 16 residues. Per the germline V gene, CDR1 is SGHRS and CDR2 is YFSETQ. V was trimmed by 2 bases and J by 4 bases, leaving 18 bases between them.

The rearrangement links TRBV19 to TRBJ2-1; 10 bases map to TRBD2. V was pared by 1 base and J by 0 bases, with 6 bases of the junction left unmatched. Germline values: CDR1 LNHDA, CDR2 SQIVND (reference sequence). CDR3 size: 18 residues. In DNA form, the CDR3 reads TGTGCCAGTAGTATAGTAGAACTAGCGGGACCCTCCTACAATGAGCAGTTCTTC. Encoded protein: CASSIVELAGPSYNEQFF.

This clone was recorded only once. The DNA for the CDR3 is TGTGCCATCAGTGACCCGCGGCAGCCCCAGCATTTT. This codes for CAISDPRQPQHF. The chain joins TRBV10-3 to TRBJ1-5; D is ambiguous. Per the germline V gene, CDR1 is ENHRY and CDR2 is SYGVKD. The CDR3 totals 12 residues. The V end lost 3 bases, the J end lost 7 bases, and 7 bases lay between the germline ends.

This chain joins TRBV15 and TRBJ1-6; weak D call: TRBD1 (6 bases). The CDR3 has 16 residues. CDR1 and CDR2 from the germline V gene are LNHNV and YYDKDF (reference sequence). V lost 4 bases, J lost 2 bases, and 12 bases lay in between. The CDR3 spells CATSTTGKPYNSPLHF. CDR3 sequence (DNA): TGTGCCACCAGCACCACAGGGAAGCCCTATAATTCACCCCTCCACTTT.

This clone was counted a single time. This rearrangement joins TRBV11-2 to TRBJ1-6; the D gene is possibly TRBD1 (6 bases). With 5 bases removed from V and 7 bases from J, the gap between germline ends came to 15 bases. This CDR3 has 15 amino acids. From germline, CDR1 is SGHAT and CDR2 FQNNGV. The CDR3 bases are TGTGCCAGCAGCCAACGAGGGGGGGTAAATTCACCCCTCCACTTT. Translated: CASSQRGGVNSPLHF.

This sequence joins TRBV6-5 and TRBJ2-1, with TRBD2 identical over 9 bases. V gave up 0 bases and J gave up 9 bases; unmatched junction bases: 3. The CDR3 is made up of 14 amino acids. Germline lookup yields CDR1 MNHEY and CDR2 SVGAGI. This chain's CDR3 is CASSYSGGGAEQFF. CDR3 sequence (DNA): TGTGCCAGCAGTTACTCGGGCGGGGGGGCTGAGCAGTTCTTC.

The chain is built from TRBV5-5 and TRBJ2-3; TRBD2 is a possible D gene (6 bases). Germline loops: CDR1 SGHKS, CDR2 YYEKEE (reference sequence). The CDR3 length is 16 residues. Trimming removed 1 base from V and 2 bases from J, with 14 bases in between. This CDR3 is CASSLFIGGNTDTQYF. The CDR3 DNA is TGTGCCAGCAGCTTGTTTATCGGGGGAAACACAGATACGCAGTATTTT.

The rearrangement uses TRBV5-1 and TRBJ1-2; D may be TRBD1 (5 bases). Germline V gene sequence: CDR1 SGHRS, CDR2 YFSETQ. The CDR3 has 15 amino acids. The V end lost 1 base, the J end lost 8 bases, and 18 bases lay between the germline ends. Written as DNA, the CDR3 is TGCGCCAGCAGCTTGTTACGGGGGACCGGTTTAGGCTACACCTTC. As protein: CASSLLRGTGLGYTF. Filled out from reference TRBV5-1 and TRBJ1-2, the complete variable domain reads KAGVTQTPRYLIKTRGQQVTLSCSPISGHRSVSWYQQTPGQGLQFLFEYFSETQRNKGNFPGRFSGRQFSNSRSEMNVSTLELGDSALYLCASSLLRGTGLGYTFGSGTRLTVV.

This sequence joins TRBV18 and TRBJ2-7; 9 bases align to TRBD2. Trimming took 3 bases from V and 6 from J; bases not matched to a gene: 9. The CDR3 length is 15 residues. Germline assignment: CDR1 KGHSH and CDR2 LQKENI. CDR3 region: CASSPRTSEGTEQYF. CDR3 nucleotides: TGTGCCAGCTCACCTCGGACTAGCGAAGGTACCGAGCAGTACTTC.

The gene calls are TRBV7-6 and TRBJ2-5; 7 bases align to TRBD1. V was pared by 5 bases and J by 1 base, with 7 bases of the junction left unmatched. The CDR3 consists of 15 residues. The germline V gene has CDR1 SGHVS and CDR2 FNYEAQ. The CDR3 coding sequence is TGTGCCAGCAGCCCGGGACAGTTGAGCCAAGAGACCCAGTACTTC. It specifies CASSPGQLSQETQYF.

The gene calls are TRBV3-1 (or the pseudogene TRBV3-2) and TRBJ1-2, with 7 bases matching TRBD1. CDR1 and CDR2 from the germline V gene are LGHDT and YNNKEL (reference sequence). V lost 1 base and J lost 6; bases outside the gene matches: 5. This CDR3 spans 14 amino acids. CDR3 sequence reads: CASSQGQGVDGYTF. In DNA, the CDR3 is TGTGCCAGCAGCCAAGGACAGGGCGTGGATGGCTACACCTTC.

The chain employs TRBV5-6 and TRBJ2-5; 12 nucleotides match TRBD2. Germline lookup yields CDR1 SGHDT and CDR2 YYEEEE. CDR3 length: 16 residues. V lost 4 bases and J lost 2; bases outside the gene matches: 6. CDR3 sequence: CASSLWTSGKQETQYF. The CDR3 DNA is TGTGCCAGCAGCCTGTGGACTAGCGGGAAACAAGAGACCCAGTACTTC.

The chain joins TRBV1 to TRBJ2-7; the listed D gene, TRBD2, was not tested against the DNA. TRBV1 is a pseudogene. The CDR3 is 19 amino acids. CDR3 in amino acids: CTSSQAILRRNFGAYEQYF. CDR3 nucleotides: TGCACCAGCAGCCAAGCCATCCTCCGACGGAACTTCGGGGCCTACGAGCAGTACTTC.

The V call is TRBV19, the J call TRBJ2-1, with D possibly being TRBD1 (6 bases). The V gene lost 0 bases and the J gene lost 2 bases, with 8 bases spanning the gap. The CDR3 runs 15 residues. Germline V gene data show CDR1 as LNHDA and CDR2 as SQIVND (reference sequence). CDR3 sequence reads: CASSIEGATYNEQFF. The DNA for the CDR3 is TGTGCCAGTAGTATAGAGGGGGCAACCTACAATGAGCAGTTCTTC.

The chain has TRBV5-5 and TRBJ2-7; 9 bases align to TRBD1. From germline, CDR1 is SGHKS and CDR2 YYEKEE (reference sequence). There are 15 residues in the CDR3. V dropped 4 bases and J dropped 1; count of bases not matched to a gene: 6. The CDR3 reads CASSNPGTGSYEQYF. The CDR3 nucleotides read TGTGCCAGCAGCAACCCCGGGACAGGGTCCTACGAGCAGTACTTC.

The chain recombines TRBV2 with TRBJ1-4, with 9 bases that match TRBD1. With V trimmed by 4 bases and J by 7 bases, 4 bases remained unmatched. CDR3 length: 14 residues. CDR1 is SNHLY and CDR2 is FYNNEI in the germline V gene. This CDR3 reads CASSVQGALEKLFF. The CDR3 region has the DNA TGTGCCAGCAGTGTACAGGGGGCTCTTGAAAAACTGTTTTTT.

Written as DNA, the CDR3 is TGTGCCATCAGCCGCGGGAGATCTGAAGCTTTCTTT. It yields the protein CAISRGRSEAFF. V usage is TRBV10-3 and J usage is TRBJ1-1; D is undetermined. Per the germline V gene, CDR1 is ENHRY and CDR2 is SYGVKD. Trimming shortened V by 6 bases and J by 6 bases, and 11 bases separated the two germline ends. The CDR3 loop spans 12 amino acids.

V gene TRBV7-8 combines with J gene TRBJ1-5; maybe TRBD1 (6 bases). The V end lost 2 bases, the J end lost 6 bases, and 11 bases lay between the germline ends. Germline V CDR1 and CDR2: SGHVS, FQNEAQ. The CDR3 is 14 amino acids. CDR3 nucleotide sequence: TGTGCCAGCAGCTTAACCCAACAGGGTCAGCCCCAGCATTTT. Amino acids: CASSLTQQGQPQHF.

This clone has more than one count but fewer than ten. The CDR3 region has the DNA TGTGCCAGCAGCGCCACCCCCGGGACAATGAACACCGGGGAGCTGTTTTTT. Translated: CASSATPGTMNTGELFF. The V call is TRBV11-3, the J call TRBJ2-2; TRBD1 might be the D (6 bases). Germline V gene lookup returns CDR1 SGHNT and CDR2 YENEEA. The CDR3 loop spans 17 amino acids. The germline V and J ends were trimmed by 5 bases and 1 base, with 17 bases remaining between them.

This clone turned up a few times. The chain combines TRBV5-4 with TRBJ1-2, with D possibly being TRBD1 (6 bases). The CDR3 contains 16 residues. Per the germline V gene, CDR1 is SGHNT and CDR2 is YYREEE (reference sequence). V shed 4 bases and J shed 0 bases, with 16 bases lying between them. The CDR3 is CASSTEQGWANYGYTF. Written as DNA, the CDR3 is TGTGCCAGCAGCACTGAACAGGGTTGGGCTAACTATGGCTACACCTTC.

This clone was detected a few times. The chain employs TRBV4-2 and TRBJ1-2; 7 bases are shared with TRBD1. The J segment lost 8 bases and the V segment lost 1 base, leaving 16 bases of the junction unmatched. The CDR3 consists of 17 residues. Looked up from germline, CDR1 is LGHNA and CDR2 is YNFKEQ. DNA for the CDR3: TGTGCCAGCAGCCAAGCAACGAGCAGGGGGGCCCGAGGGGGCTACACCTTC. Its translation is CASSQATSRGARGGYTF.

The rearrangement uses TRBV28 and TRBJ2-5, with D maybe TRBD1 (6 bases). Germline loops: CDR1 MDHEN, CDR2 SYDVKM. Trimming stripped 7 bases from V and 0 bases from J, with 9 bases between. The length of the CDR3 is 13 residues. CDR3 DNA sequence: TGTGCCAGCATCAGGGACAACCAAGAGACCCAGTACTTC. It is translated as CASIRDNQETQYF.

The gene calls are TRBV9 and TRBJ1-2, with D perhaps TRBD1 (6 bases). Germline V CDR1 and CDR2: SGDLS, YYNGEE. V was cut by 0 bases and J by 3 bases, with 15 bases left in between. CDR3 length: 16 amino acids. The CDR3 sequence is CASSVGQGLGDYGYTF. The CDR3 DNA reads as TGTGCCAGCAGCGTAGGCCAGGGGCTCGGGGACTATGGCTACACCTTC.

The V call is TRBV19, the J call TRBJ1-2; tentatively, D is TRBD1 (6 bases). CDR3 size: 13 residues. The germline CDR1 and CDR2 sequences are LNHDA and SQIVND (reference sequence). V lost 5 bases, J lost 8 bases, and 15 bases lay in between. Written as DNA, the CDR3 is TGTGCCAGTAGTCGGACAGCGAATGAGGGCTACACCTTC. Its translation: CASSRTANEGYTF.

The CDR3 coding sequence is TGTGCCAGCAGCCAAGACGGCAGGGGGAGCGGAGGCTACACCTTC. This gives the protein CASSQDGRGSGGYTF. V is TRBV3-1 (or the pseudogene TRBV3-2) and J is TRBJ1-2; TRBD1 agrees at 7 bases. CDR1 is LGHDT, CDR2 YNNKEL, per germline (reference sequence). The J segment lost 8 bases and the V segment lost 0 bases, leaving 9 bases of the junction unmatched. The CDR3 sequence is 15 residues long.

V is TRBV27 and J is TRBJ2-7; 14 bases fit TRBD2. J lost 4 bases, V lost 6 bases, and 5 bases had no gene match. This CDR3 spans 15 amino acids. CDR1 MNHEY and CDR2 SMNVEV come from the germline V gene (reference sequence). The CDR3 nucleotides are TGTGCCAGCAGGCCTGGGACTAGCGGGAGTTACGAGCAGTACTTC. It yields the protein CASRPGTSGSYEQYF.

The chain recombines TRBV5-1 with TRBJ2-1; 7 nucleotides agree with TRBD1. CDR1 SGHRS and CDR2 YFSETQ come from the germline V gene. This CDR3 comprises 18 residues. J lost 9 bases, V lost 0 bases, and 18 bases had no gene match. The CDR3 here is CASSLVGQRILGRIEQFF. CDR3 DNA sequence: TGCGCCAGCAGCTTGGTGGGACAGAGAATTCTAGGGCGAATTGAGCAGTTCTTC. Drawing the rest from reference TRBV5-1 and TRBJ2-1, the complete variable domain is KAGVTQTPRYLIKTRGQQVTLSCSPISGHRSVSWYQQTPGQGLQFLFEYFSETQRNKGNFPGRFSGRQFSNSRSEMNVSTLELGDSALYLCASSLVGQRILGRIEQFFGPGTRLTVL.

The J gene is TRBJ1-1, the V gene TRBV5-1; 7 positions agree with TRBD1. The junction had 8 bases not matched to a gene; V was cut back by 3 bases and J by 6 bases. This CDR3 region has 14 residues. Germline CDR1 and CDR2: SGHRS and YFSETQ. In DNA, the CDR3 is TGCGCCAGCAGCTCAGGGGCCCAGGGGGCTGAAGCTTTCTTT. Protein sequence: CASSSGAQGAEAFF.

The chain has TRBV7-9 and TRBJ2-6, with D perhaps TRBD1 (6 bases). Per germline, CDR1 SEHNR and CDR2 FQNEAQ (reference sequence). This CDR3 is built from 16 residues. Trimming shortened V by 4 bases and J by 0 bases, and 10 bases separated the two germline ends. CDR3 sequence reads: CASSSIGGSGANVLTF. The CDR3 coding sequence is TGTGCCAGCAGCTCGATAGGGGGCTCTGGGGCCAACGTCCTGACTTTC. Looking up the rest from reference TRBV7-9 and TRBJ2-6 gives the full variable domain: DTGVSQNPRHKITKRGQNVTFRCDPISEHNRLYWYRQTLGQGPEFLTYFQNEAQLEKSRLLSDRFSAERPKGSFSTLEIQRTEQGDSAMYLCASSSIGGSGANVLTFGAGSRLTVL.

The J gene is TRBJ2-1, the V gene TRBV29-1; 10 bases match TRBD2. CDR1 is SQVTM, CDR2 ANQGSEA, per germline. The CDR3 has 15 residues. J was trimmed by 3 bases and V by 1 base; bases with no gene match: 3. The CDR3 sequence is CSVEGTSGNYNEQFF. The CDR3 nucleotides are TGCAGCGTTGAAGGGACTAGCGGAAACTACAATGAGCAGTTCTTC.